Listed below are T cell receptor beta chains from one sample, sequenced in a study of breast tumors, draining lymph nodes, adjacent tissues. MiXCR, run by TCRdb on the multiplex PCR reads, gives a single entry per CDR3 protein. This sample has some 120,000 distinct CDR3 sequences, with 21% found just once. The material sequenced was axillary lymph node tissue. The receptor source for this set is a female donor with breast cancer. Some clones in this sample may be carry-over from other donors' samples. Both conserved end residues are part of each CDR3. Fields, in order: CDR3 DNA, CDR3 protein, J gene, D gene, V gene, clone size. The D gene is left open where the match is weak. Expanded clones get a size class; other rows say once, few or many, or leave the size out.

TGTGCCAGCAAGGACGTTTCCCTGGATTACGAGCAGTACTTC CASKDVSLDYEQYF TRBJ2-7 . TRBV28 .
TGCAGTGCTAGGGGGACAGGGGATAATTCACCCCTCCACTTT CSARGTGDNSPLHF TRBJ1-6 TRBD1 TRBV20-1 many
TGTGCCAGTAGTTTCCCAGGGGAGAACACTGAAGCTTTCTTT CASSFPGENTEAFF TRBJ1-1 . TRBV19 .
TGTGCCAGCAGTTTACTGGAAAGAGCGGGCCACAATGAGCAGTTCTTC CASSLLERAGHNEQFF TRBJ2-1 . TRBV28 many
TGTGCCAGCAGTACTAGACAGGGAAACACCGGGGAGCTGTTTTTT CASSTRQGNTGELFF TRBJ2-2 TRBD1 TRBV12-3/TRBV12-4 many
TGCAGTGCTAGGGGCCACGGGGGGTACAATGAGCAGTTCTTC CSARGHGGYNEQFF TRBJ2-1 TRBD2 TRBV20-1 many
TGCGCCAGCAGCCAACCCACGGCGGGGGCCGGCTACGAGCAGTACTTC CASSQPTAGAGYEQYF TRBJ2-7 . TRBV4-1 many
TGTGCCAGCAGCGAAAACTCCCTCTCCGAGCAGTACTTC CASSENSLSEQYF TRBJ2-7 . TRBV6-1 many
TGTGCCAGTAGTATAGGCTTACGTGAGACGAACACAGATACGCAGTATTTT CASSIGLRETNTDTQYF TRBJ2-3 . TRBV19 .
TGTGCCAGCAGTTACGGTCAGGATTCACCCCTCCACTTT CASSYGQDSPLHF TRBJ1-6 . TRBV7-2 many
TGCGCCAGCAGCCCCGGTGTAGGGGTTGATGAGACCCAGTACTTC CASSPGVGVDETQYF TRBJ2-5 . TRBV5-1 few
TGTGCCTGGACGATCGGACAGGGGCATTCACCCCTCCACTTT CAWTIGQGHSPLHF TRBJ1-6 TRBD1 TRBV30 many